This T cell receptor (beta chain) comes out of a study of OX40 agonist ivuxolimab in advanced cancers. Trimming shortened V by 1 base and J by 11 bases, and 12 bases separated the two germline ends. CDR3 length: 14 residues. Per the germline V gene, CDR1 is KGHSH and CDR2 is LQKENI. Clones were read by immunoSEQ multiplex PCR, and TCRdb kept only the in-frame ones, dropping some. The sample lists about 58,000 clones, 85% to 90% seen once, with approximately 1% in the top ten. Sequenced material: CD4+ or CD8+ T cells sorted from blood, taken in a trial of the OX40 agonist ivuxolimab. This receptor was identified in an adult with an advanced solid tumor such as melanoma, head and neck, liver or kidney cancer. The J gene is TRBJ1-6, the V gene TRBV18; D unclear. This chain's CDR3 is CASSPLRREAPLHF. In DNA, the CDR3 is TGTGCCAGCTCACCACTCAGGAGGGAGGCACCCCTCCACTTT.